This is a list of T cell receptor beta chains from one sample in a study of CD8 T cells in Susac syndrome. TCRdb independently ran MiXCR on the immunoSEQ multiplex PCR reads; one entry per CDR3 protein. The table lists about 200,000 distinct CDR3 sequences, roughly 95% of them singletons. The source material was CD4+ T cells from PBMCs. The receptors stem from a human donor in good health. The CDR3 runs from the conserved cysteine through the conserved F or W. A D gene is named only where the DNA matches it firmly. Clone size appears in some rows only: once, few, many, or a class for an expanded clone.

j_call,d_call,v_call,clone_size,cdr3_length,cdr3_nt,cdr3_aa
TRBJ1-5,-,TRBV6-2/TRBV6-3,-,20,TGTGCCAGCAGTTACTCGATATGGGGACCCAGGAAAATGGGCAATCAGCCCCAGCATTTT,CASSYSIWGPRKMGNQPQHF
TRBJ2-2,-,TRBV12-3/TRBV12-4,-,11,TGTGCCAGCAGTTCCCCAGGGGAGCTGTTTTTT,CASSSPGELFF
TRBJ2-5,TRBD2,TRBV3-1,-,13,TGTGCCAGCAGACAACTAGCGCGGGAGACCCAGTACTTC,CASRQLARETQYF
TRBJ1-5,-,TRBV20-1,-,13,TGCAGTGCTAAAGATTATAGCAATCAGCCCCAGCATTTT,CSAKDYSNQPQHF
TRBJ2-7,-,TRBV29-1,-,13,TGCAGCGGGGCCTCGACACCGACGGGGGAGCAGTACTTC,CSGASTPTGEQYF
TRBJ2-7,TRBD2,TRBV7-8,-,13,TGTGCCAGCAGCCCACCCCGGGGGGACGAGCAGTACTTC,CASSPPRGDEQYF
TRBJ1-1,-,TRBV12-3/TRBV12-4,-,13,TGTGCCAGCAGTTTCGGAGAAGACACTGAAGCTTTCTTT,CASSFGEDTEAFF
TRBJ1-1,TRBD1,TRBV30,-,13,TGTGCCAGGAGGACAGGGGCGAACACTGAAGCTTTCTTT,CARRTGANTEAFF
TRBJ1-6,-,TRBV11-2,few,14,TGTGCCAGCAGCTTAGGACAAGAAAGTTCACCCCTCCACTTT,CASSLGQESSPLHF
TRBJ2-1,-,TRBV20-1,-,12,TGCAGTGCTACTCTAGGGCGCTATGAGCAGTTCTTC,CSATLGRYEQFF
TRBJ1-2,-,TRBV20-1,once,12,TGCAGTGCTACCAGGGCAACAGCATGGAACACCTTC,CSATRATAWNTF
TRBJ2-3,-,TRBV2,-,11,TGTGCCAGCAGTGCGGCGGATACGCAGTATTTT,CASSAADTQYF
TRBJ2-3,TRBD1,TRBV30,-,13,TGTGCCTGGGATGGGACAGCCCCAGATACGCAGTATTTT,CAWDGTAPDTQYF
TRBJ1-5,-,TRBV12-3/TRBV12-4,-,12,TGTGCCAGCAGAGATGGGGGTCAGCCCCAGCATTTT,CASRDGGQPQHF
TRBJ2-2,-,TRBV6-5,-,13,TGTGCCAGCTCGGTGGGGGATTCCGGGGAGCTGTTTTTT,CASSVGDSGELFF
TRBJ2-1,-,TRBV24-1,once,13,TGTGCCACCAGTGACCCGGGGAGAGCTGAGCAGTTCTTC,CATSDPGRAEQFF
TRBJ2-7,TRBD1,TRBV4-1,-,17,TGCGCCAGCAGCTTACTTCCACCCAGACAGGGGGACTACGAGCAGTACTTC,CASSLLPPRQGDYEQYF
TRBJ2-3,-,TRBV7-2,-,13,TGTGCCAGCAGCTTTGGCGGGGCAGATACGCAGTATTTT,CASSFGGADTQYF
TRBJ1-2,-,TRBV7-9,-,15,TGTGCCAGCAGCTTAGAATCAGGGCAAACGGGAGGCTACACCTTC,CASSLESGQTGGYTF
TRBJ2-1,TRBD2,TRBV2,-,21,TGTGCCAGCAGTGAATGGGGCGCTAGCGGGAGCGAAGGGGGGTCCTACAATGAGCAGTTCTTC,CASSEWGASGSEGGSYNEQFF
TRBJ2-1,TRBD1,TRBV7-8,-,15,TGTGCCAGCAGCACAGGGACAGGGCCCTACAATGAGCAGTTCTTC,CASSTGTGPYNEQFF
TRBJ2-1,-,TRBV28,-,13,TGTGCCAGCACCACCATGAAACGGAATGAGCAGTTCTTC,CASTTMKRNEQFF
TRBJ2-6,TRBD1,TRBV30,-,17,TGTGCCTGGAGTAGGGACAGGACCACATCTGGGGCCAACGTCCTGACTTTC,CAWSRDRTTSGANVLTF
TRBJ1-5,-,TRBV12-3/TRBV12-4,-,14,TGTGCCAGCGCCGGCAGGGAATACAATCAGCCCCAGCATTTT,CASAGREYNQPQHF
TRBJ2-5,-,TRBV11-2,-,12,TGTGCCAGCAGCTGGGGGGCTGAGACCCAGTACTTC,CASSWGAETQYF
TRBJ1-6,-,TRBV9,-,14,TGTGCCAGCAGCCCTCAAATAACCTGGACACCCCTCCACTTT,CASSPQITWTPLHF
TRBJ2-3,TRBD2,TRBV20-1,-,13,TGCAGTGCTCTGTCTAGCGGGACAGATACGCAGTATTTT,CSALSSGTDTQYF
TRBJ2-7,TRBD1,TRBV3-1,few,13,TGTGCCAGCAGCCTCCAGGGGGCCTACGAGCAGTACTTC,CASSLQGAYEQYF
TRBJ2-2,TRBD2,TRBV11-2,-,17,TGTGCCAGCAGCTTGAGCGGGGGGGCGACGCTCACCGGGGAGCTGTTTTTT,CASSLSGGATLTGELFF
TRBJ2-4,-,TRBV2,once,13,TGTGCCAGCAGTGGGGACCTAGGAAACATTCAGTACTTC,CASSGDLGNIQYF
TRBJ2-2,TRBD2,TRBV7-3,-,16,TGTGCCAGCAGCCCTTCTAGCGGGAGTCCCACCGGGGAGCTGTTTTTT,CASSPSSGSPTGELFF
TRBJ2-3,TRBD2,TRBV7-2,-,16,TGTGCCAGCAGCGCGAGACTAGCGGGAGGAACAGATACGCAGTATTTT,CASSARLAGGTDTQYF
TRBJ2-6,-,TRBV5-1,-,14,TGCGCCAGCAGCGCGATTGGAGGGGCCAACGTCCTGACTTTC,CASSAIGGANVLTF
TRBJ2-3,-,TRBV18,-,16,TGTGCCAGCTCACCACGTGGGAGTGCGGGCACAGATACGCAGTATTTT,CASSPRGSAGTDTQYF
TRBJ2-3,-,TRBV7-3,-,14,TGTGCCAGCAGCTCTCGGACACGCACAGATACGCAGTATTTT,CASSSRTRTDTQYF
TRBJ2-2,-,TRBV5-6,-,15,TGTGCCAGCAGCTTGGGCCAGGGCGACACCGGGGAGCTGTTTTTT,CASSLGQGDTGELFF
TRBJ1-5,-,TRBV30,once,13,TGTGCCTGGAGCGGACAGATTGATCAGCCCCAGCATTTT,CAWSGQIDQPQHF
TRBJ1-4,TRBD1,TRBV18,-,17,TGTGCCAGCTCACAAGGGCCTCCGGGACAGGGAAATGAAAAACTGTTTTTT,CASSQGPPGQGNEKLFF
TRBJ1-3,-,TRBV30,-,12,TGTGCCTGGACTCGATCAGGAAACACCATATATTTT,CAWTRSGNTIYF
TRBJ1-2,-,TRBV29-1,-,12,TGCAGCGTTGGTCACAGGAGCTATGGCTACACCTTC,CSVGHRSYGYTF
TRBJ2-1,-,TRBV9,-,14,TGTGCCAGCAGCGTAGTAGGGTCTTACAATGAGCAGTTCTTC,CASSVVGSYNEQFF
TRBJ1-6,-,TRBV6-5,-,16,TGTGCCAGCAGTTACGGGATGAGCTCCTATAATTCACCCCTCCACTTT,CASSYGMSSYNSPLHF
TRBJ2-1,TRBD2,TRBV5-1,-,15,TGCGCCAGCAGAGATGGGACTAGCGGGAGCCATGAGCAGTTCTTC,CASRDGTSGSHEQFF
TRBJ2-3,TRBD1,TRBV28,once,17,TGTGCCAGCAGTTCCATGACAGGGCTTGGGAGCACAGATACGCAGTATTTT,CASSSMTGLGSTDTQYF
TRBJ1-1,-,TRBV4-2,-,17,TGTGCCAGCAGCCAAGATATGGGTGCCAGAGTGAACACTGAAGCTTTCTTT,CASSQDMGARVNTEAFF
TRBJ2-1,-,TRBV4-3,-,15,TGCGCCAGCAGCCAAGAAGTAACGGTTCGGGGTGAGCAGTTCTTC,CASSQEVTVRGEQFF
TRBJ1-2,TRBD1,TRBV24-1,-,14,TGTGCCACCAGCCGGGACAGCGGAAACTATGGCTACACCTTC,CATSRDSGNYGYTF
TRBJ2-2,-,TRBV3-1,-,14,TGTGCCAGCAGCCAAGATCATAACACCGGGGAGCTGTTTTTT,CASSQDHNTGELFF
TRBJ1-5,-,TRBV20-1,-,14,TGCAGTGCTCACCTGGACGGTAGCAATCAGCCCCAGCATTTT,CSAHLDGSNQPQHF
TRBJ1-2,-,TRBV24-1,-,16,TGTGCCACCAAACACGGCGGGGGCGCAGACGACTATGGCTACACCTTC,CATKHGGGADDYGYTF
TRBJ2-2,TRBD2,TRBV24-1,-,17,TGTGCCACCAGTAGTGCTAGCGGGGCGCCGGACACCGGGGAGCTGTTTTTT,CATSSASGAPDTGELFF
TRBJ2-4,-,TRBV4-3,-,16,TGCGCCAGCAGCCATTCCGGGGGCCTCGGGGGGAACATTCAGTACTTC,CASSHSGGLGGNIQYF
TRBJ2-6,-,TRBV29-1,few,13,TGCAGCGTTGGCGACTCTGGGGCCAACGTCCTGACTTTC,CSVGDSGANVLTF
TRBJ2-2,TRBD1,TRBV9,-,15,TGTGCCAGCAGCGTAGGGCAGGGGGTGGCCGGGGAGCTGTTTTTT,CASSVGQGVAGELFF
TRBJ2-2,-,TRBV6-2/TRBV6-3,-,14,TGTGCCAGCAGTTATACAGTAGACACCGGGGAGCTGTTTTTT,CASSYTVDTGELFF
TRBJ2-1,-,TRBV7-7,-,14,TGTGCCAGCAGCTTAGTCTCAGGGGAGGGTGAGCAGTTCTTC,CASSLVSGEGEQFF